This record covers a single T cell receptor beta chain. Its antigen is as yet unknown. The sample originates from a study of CD8+ T cells in alopecia areata. Study-level findings and limits: Scalp samples also yield sequences from resident alphabeta T cells of normal skin. Possibly because of HLA-related factors, TCR sharing was less clear across patients than in mice. Researchers report lesional scalp, most notably alopecia totalis/universalis, outstripped normal scalp in clonality.

Extracted RNA was reverse transcribed into cDNA, the sequencing template. Profiling relied on immunoSEQ multiplex PCR, and the TCRdb table lists in-frame clones only, not all of them. The data show 150,000 to 200,000 clones, 50% to 65% seen once. PBMCs, the starting material, were the source of sorted CD4+ and CD8+ T cells. Germline V gives CDR1 SQVTM, CDR2 ANQGSEA. There are 11 residues in the CDR3. Between the trimmed V and J ends, which lost 6 bases and 2 bases, there was a span of 8 bases. Material: CD4+ T cells sorted from blood. V and J are TRBV29-1 and TRBJ2-7, with D perhaps TRBD1 (6 bases). This receptor was identified in a human donor in good health. The CDR3 DNA reads as TGCAGCGTACAGGGAGCCTACGAGCAGTACTTC. Protein sequence: CSVQGAYEQYF.